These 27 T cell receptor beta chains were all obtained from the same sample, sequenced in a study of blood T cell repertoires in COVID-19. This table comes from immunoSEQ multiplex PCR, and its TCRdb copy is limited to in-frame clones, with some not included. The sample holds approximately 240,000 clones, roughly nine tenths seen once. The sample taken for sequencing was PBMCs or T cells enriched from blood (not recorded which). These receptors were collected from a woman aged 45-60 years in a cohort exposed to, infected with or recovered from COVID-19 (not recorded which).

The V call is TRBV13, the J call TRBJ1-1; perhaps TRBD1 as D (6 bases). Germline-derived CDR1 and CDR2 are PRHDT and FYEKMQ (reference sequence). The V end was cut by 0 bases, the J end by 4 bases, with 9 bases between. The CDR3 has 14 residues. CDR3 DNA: TGTGCCAGCAGCTTAGGGGGCAGGGGCACTGAAGCTTTCTTT. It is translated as CASSLGGRGTEAFF.

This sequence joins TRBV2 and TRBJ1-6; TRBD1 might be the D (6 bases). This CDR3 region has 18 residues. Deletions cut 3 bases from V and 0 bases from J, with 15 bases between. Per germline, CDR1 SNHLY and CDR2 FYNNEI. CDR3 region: CASSDRGQGISYNSPLHF. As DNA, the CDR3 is TGTGCCAGCAGTGATAGGGGCCAGGGGATCTCCTATAATTCACCCCTCCACTTT.

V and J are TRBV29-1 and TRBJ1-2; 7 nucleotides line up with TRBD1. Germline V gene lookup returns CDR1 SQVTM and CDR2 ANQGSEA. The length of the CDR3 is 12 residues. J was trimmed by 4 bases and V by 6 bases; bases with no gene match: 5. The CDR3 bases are TGCAGCGTCCAGACAGGGACCTATGGCTACACCTTC. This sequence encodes CSVQTGTYGYTF. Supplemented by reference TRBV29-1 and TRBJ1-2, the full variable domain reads SAVISQKPSRDICQRGTSLTIQCQVDSQVTMMFWYRQQPGQSLTLIATANQGSEATYESGFVIDKFPISRPNLTFSTLTVSNMSPEDSSIYLCSVQTGTYGYTFGSGTRLTVV.

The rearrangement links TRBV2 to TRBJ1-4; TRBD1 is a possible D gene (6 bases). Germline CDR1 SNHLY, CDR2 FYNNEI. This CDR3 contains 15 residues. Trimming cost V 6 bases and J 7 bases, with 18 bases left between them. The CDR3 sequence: CASSPQGGAGEKLFF. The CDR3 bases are TGTGCCAGCAGCCCCCAAGGGGGGGCCGGTGAAAAACTGTTTTTT.

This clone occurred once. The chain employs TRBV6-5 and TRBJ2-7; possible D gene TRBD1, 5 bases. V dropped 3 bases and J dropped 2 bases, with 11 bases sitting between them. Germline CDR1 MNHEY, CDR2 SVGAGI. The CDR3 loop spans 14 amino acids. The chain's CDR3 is CASSYLQGTYEQYF. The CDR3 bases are TGTGCCAGCAGTTATTTGCAGGGTACCTACGAGCAGTACTTC.

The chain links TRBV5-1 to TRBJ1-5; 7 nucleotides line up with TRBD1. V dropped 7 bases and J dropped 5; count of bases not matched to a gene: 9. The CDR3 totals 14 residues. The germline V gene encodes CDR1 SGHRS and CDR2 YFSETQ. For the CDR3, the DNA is TGCGCCAGCGCCAACACAGGGGAATATCAGCCCCAGCATTTT. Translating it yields CASANTGEYQPQHF.

CDR3 residues: CASSQTGFATEAFF. DNA of the CDR3: TGCGCCAGCAGCCAAACAGGGTTCGCCACTGAAGCTTTCTTT. This chain joins TRBV4-3 and TRBJ1-1, with D possibly matching TRBD1 (6 bases). This CDR3 contains 14 residues. V was clipped by 2 bases and J by 4 bases, with 11 bases between them. Germline CDR1 reads LGHNA; CDR2 reads YSLEER.

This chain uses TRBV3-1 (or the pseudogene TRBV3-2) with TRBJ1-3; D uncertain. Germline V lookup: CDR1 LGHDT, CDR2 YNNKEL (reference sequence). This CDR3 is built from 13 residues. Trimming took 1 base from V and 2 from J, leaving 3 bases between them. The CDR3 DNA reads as TGTGCCAGCAGCCAAGTTACTGGAAACACCATATATTTT. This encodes CASSQVTGNTIYF.

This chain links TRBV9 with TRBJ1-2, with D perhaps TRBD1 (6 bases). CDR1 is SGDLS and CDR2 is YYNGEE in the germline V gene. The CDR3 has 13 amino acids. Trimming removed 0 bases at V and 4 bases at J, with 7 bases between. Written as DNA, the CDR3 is TGTGCCAGCAGCGTAGGGACAGCCTATGGCTACACCTTC. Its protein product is CASSVGTAYGYTF.

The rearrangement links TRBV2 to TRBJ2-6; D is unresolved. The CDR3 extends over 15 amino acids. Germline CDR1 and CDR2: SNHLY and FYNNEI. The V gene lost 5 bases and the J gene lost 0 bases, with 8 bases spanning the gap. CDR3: CASSWQDSGANVLTF. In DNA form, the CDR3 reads TGTGCCAGCAGTTGGCAGGACTCTGGGGCCAACGTCCTGACTTTC.

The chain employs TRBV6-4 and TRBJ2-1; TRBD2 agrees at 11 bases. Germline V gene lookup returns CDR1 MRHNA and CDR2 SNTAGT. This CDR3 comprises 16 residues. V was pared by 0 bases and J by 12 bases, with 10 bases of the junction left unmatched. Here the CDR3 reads CASSDSGSGGASVQFF. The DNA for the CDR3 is TGTGCCAGCAGTGACTCGGGTAGCGGGGGGGCTTCTGTGCAGTTCTTC.

For the CDR3, the DNA is TGTGCCAGCTCACCAAACGGGGGTGGCACAGATACGCAGTATTTT. Its translation: CASSPNGGGTDTQYF. This chain links TRBV18 with TRBJ2-3; D possibly corresponds to TRBD2 (6 bases). The V end lost 2 bases, the J end lost 1 base, and 10 bases lay between the germline ends. The CDR3 extends over 15 amino acids. Germline V lookup: CDR1 KGHSH, CDR2 LQKENI.

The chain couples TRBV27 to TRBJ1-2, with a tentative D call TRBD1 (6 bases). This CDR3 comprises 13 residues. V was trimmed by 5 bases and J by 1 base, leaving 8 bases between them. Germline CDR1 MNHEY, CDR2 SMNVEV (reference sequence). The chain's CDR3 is CASSGTNNYGYTF. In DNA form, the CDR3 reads TGTGCCAGCAGTGGGACAAATAACTATGGCTACACCTTC.

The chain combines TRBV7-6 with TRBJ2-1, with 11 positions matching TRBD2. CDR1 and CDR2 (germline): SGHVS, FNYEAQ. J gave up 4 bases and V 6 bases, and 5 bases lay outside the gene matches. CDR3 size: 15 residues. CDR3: CASSYRTSGYNEQFF. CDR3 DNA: TGTGCCAGCAGTTACCGGACTAGCGGGTACAATGAGCAGTTCTTC.

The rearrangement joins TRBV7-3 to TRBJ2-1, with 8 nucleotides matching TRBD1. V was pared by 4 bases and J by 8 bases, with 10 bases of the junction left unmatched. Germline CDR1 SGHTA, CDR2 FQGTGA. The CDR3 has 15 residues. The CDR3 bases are TGTGCCAGCAGCTCAATTGGACAGGGAAACGATGAGCAGTTCTTC. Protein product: CASSSIGQGNDEQFF.

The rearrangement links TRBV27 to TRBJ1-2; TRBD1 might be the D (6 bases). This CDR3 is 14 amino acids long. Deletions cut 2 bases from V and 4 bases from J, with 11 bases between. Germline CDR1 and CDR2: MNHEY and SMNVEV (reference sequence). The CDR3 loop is CASSLQGRGYGYTF. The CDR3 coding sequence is TGTGCCAGCAGTTTACAGGGCAGGGGCTATGGCTACACCTTC.

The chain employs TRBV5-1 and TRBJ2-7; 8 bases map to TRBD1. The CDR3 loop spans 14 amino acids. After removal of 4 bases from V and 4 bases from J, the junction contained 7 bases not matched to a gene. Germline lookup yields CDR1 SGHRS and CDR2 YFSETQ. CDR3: CASSTRTGLYEQYF. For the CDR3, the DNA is TGCGCCAGCAGCACACGGACAGGGTTGTACGAGCAGTACTTC.

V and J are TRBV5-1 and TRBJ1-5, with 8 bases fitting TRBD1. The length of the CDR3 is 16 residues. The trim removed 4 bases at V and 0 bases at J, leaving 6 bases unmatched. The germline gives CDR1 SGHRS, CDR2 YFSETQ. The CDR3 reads CASSPTGDISNQPQHF. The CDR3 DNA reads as TGCGCCAGCAGCCCGACAGGGGACATTAGCAATCAGCCCCAGCATTTT.

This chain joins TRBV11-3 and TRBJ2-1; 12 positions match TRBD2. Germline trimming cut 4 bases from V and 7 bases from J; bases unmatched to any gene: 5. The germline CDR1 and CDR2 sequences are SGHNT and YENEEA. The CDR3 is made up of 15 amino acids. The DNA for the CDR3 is TGTGCCAGCAGCTCGACTAGCGGGGGAATGAATGAGCAGTTCTTC. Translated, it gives CASSSTSGGMNEQFF.

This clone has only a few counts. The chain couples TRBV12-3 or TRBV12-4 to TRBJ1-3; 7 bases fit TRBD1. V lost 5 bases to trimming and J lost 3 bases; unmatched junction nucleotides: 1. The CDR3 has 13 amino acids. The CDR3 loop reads CASSRDSGNTIYF. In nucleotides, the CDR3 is TGTGCCAGCAGTCGGGACAGTGGAAACACCATATATTTT.

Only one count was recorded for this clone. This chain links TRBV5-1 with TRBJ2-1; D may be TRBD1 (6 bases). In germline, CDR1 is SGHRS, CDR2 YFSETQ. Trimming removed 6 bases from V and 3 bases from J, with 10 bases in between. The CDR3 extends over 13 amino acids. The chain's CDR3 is CASTPDSYNEQFF. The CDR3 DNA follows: TGCGCCAGCACCCCGGACAGCTACAATGAGCAGTTCTTC.

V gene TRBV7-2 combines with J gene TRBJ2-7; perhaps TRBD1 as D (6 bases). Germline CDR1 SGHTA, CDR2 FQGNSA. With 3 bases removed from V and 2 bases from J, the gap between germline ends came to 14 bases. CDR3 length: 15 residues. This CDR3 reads CASSFGQPNTYEQYF. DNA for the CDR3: TGTGCCAGCAGCTTCGGACAGCCAAATACCTACGAGCAGTACTTC.

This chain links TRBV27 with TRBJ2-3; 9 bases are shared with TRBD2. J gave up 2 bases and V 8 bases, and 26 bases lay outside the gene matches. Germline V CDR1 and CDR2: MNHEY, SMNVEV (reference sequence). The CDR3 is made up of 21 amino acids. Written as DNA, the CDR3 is TGTGCCAGCTTTCCCCCTCGGGTAGCGGGGGCAAACATGGGGTTCACAGATACGCAGTATTTT. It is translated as CASFPPRVAGANMGFTDTQYF.

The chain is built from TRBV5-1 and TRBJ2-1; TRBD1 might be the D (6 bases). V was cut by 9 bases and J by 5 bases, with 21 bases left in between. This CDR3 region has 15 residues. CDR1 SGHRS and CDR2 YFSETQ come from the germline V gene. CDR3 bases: TGCGCCACCTCTGAGGGGCAGGGGTGGAACAATGAGCAGTTCTTC. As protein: CATSEGQGWNNEQFF.

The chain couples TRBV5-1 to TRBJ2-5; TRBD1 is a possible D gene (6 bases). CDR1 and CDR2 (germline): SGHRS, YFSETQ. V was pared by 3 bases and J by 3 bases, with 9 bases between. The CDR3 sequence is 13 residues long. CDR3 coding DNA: TGCGCCAGCAGCTGGACAGTCAAAGAGACCCAGTACTTC. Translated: CASSWTVKETQYF.

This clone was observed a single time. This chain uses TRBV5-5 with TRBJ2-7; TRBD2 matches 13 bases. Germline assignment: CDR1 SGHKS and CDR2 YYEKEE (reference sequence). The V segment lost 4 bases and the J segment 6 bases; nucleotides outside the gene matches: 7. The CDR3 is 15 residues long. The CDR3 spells CASSPGTSGVFEQYF. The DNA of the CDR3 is TGTGCCAGCAGCCCTGGGACTAGCGGGGTCTTCGAGCAGTACTTC.

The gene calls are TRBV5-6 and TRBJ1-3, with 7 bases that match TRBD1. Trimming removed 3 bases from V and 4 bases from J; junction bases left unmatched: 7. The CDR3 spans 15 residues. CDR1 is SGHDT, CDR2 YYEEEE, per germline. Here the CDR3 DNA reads TGTGCCAGCAGCTCCCCCAAGACAGGGGGAAACACCATATATTTT. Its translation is CASSSPKTGGNTIYF.